These 17 T cell receptor beta chains were all obtained from the same sample, sequenced in a study of early T cells in non-severe SARS-CoV-2 infection. TCRdb itself ran the 5' RACE reads through MiXCR, one entry per CDR3 protein. The sample lists tens of thousands of distinct CDR3 sequences; about an eighth were seen once. The sequenced sample consisted of whole blood. Source of these receptors: an adult who was a healthcare worker with PCR-confirmed SARS-CoV-2 infection or an uninfected control (not recorded which).

The gene calls are TRBV6-6 and TRBJ2-7; D might be TRBD2 (6 bases). Trimming pared 4 bases from V and 6 bases from J, leaving 16 bases between. The CDR3 is 14 residues long. Per the germline V gene, CDR1 is MNHNY and CDR2 is SVGAGI (reference sequence). The CDR3 DNA reads TGTGCCAGCAGTTCAATAGGACTAACGATCGAGCAGTACTTC. Its protein is CASSSIGLTIEQYF.

This clonotype occurred many times. The chain recombines TRBV29-1 with TRBJ1-1; 9 nucleotides match TRBD1. This CDR3 spans 16 amino acids. V lost 4 bases and J lost 1; bases outside the gene matches: 10. The germline V gene has CDR1 SQVTM and CDR2 ANQGSEA. CDR3 amino acids: CSVVGDRVSGNTEAFF. CDR3 DNA: TGCAGCGTTGTGGGGGACAGGGTGAGTGGGAACACTGAAGCTTTCTTT.

This clonotype was seen ten or more times. The chain couples TRBV7-8 to TRBJ1-5; TRBD1 aligns across 7 bases. Germline V gene sequence: CDR1 SGHVS, CDR2 FQNEAQ. This CDR3 has 16 amino acids. V lost 1 base and J lost 2; bases outside the gene matches: 5. CDR3 nucleotide sequence: TGTGCCAGCAGCTTAGTGGCAGGGGGACGCAATCAGCCCCAGCATTTT. Encoded protein: CASSLVAGGRNQPQHF.

The J gene is TRBJ2-4, the V gene TRBV21-1. TRBV21-1 has pseudogene status. The CDR3 totals 17 residues. CDR3 nucleotides: TGTGCCAGCAGCCTCTTCAATCTTGACGGAGCCAAAAACATTCAGTACTTC. It translates to CASSLFNLDGAKNIQYF.

Many counts were recorded for this clonotype. V gene TRBV7-9 combines with J gene TRBJ2-5, with D maybe TRBD1 (6 bases). This CDR3 spans 14 amino acids. Germline CDR1 is SEHNR and CDR2 is FQNEAQ (reference sequence). V dropped 4 bases and J dropped 5 bases, with 14 bases sitting between them. The CDR3, as DNA: TGTGCCAGCAGCTCGTCCACAGGGTCGGAGACCCAGTACTTC. Its translation: CASSSSTGSETQYF.

Only a few counts were recorded for this clonotype. The gene calls are TRBV29-1 and TRBJ1-3; 9 bases align to TRBD1. The length of the CDR3 is 13 residues. The germline V gene has CDR1 SQVTM and CDR2 ANQGSEA. Germline trimming cut 4 bases from V and 8 bases from J; bases unmatched to any gene: 6. The CDR3 sequence is CSVGDREGDTIYF. The CDR3 DNA is TGCAGCGTTGGGGACAGGGAAGGCGACACCATATATTTT.

The genes are TRBV6-5 and TRBJ2-7, with D perhaps TRBD1 (6 bases). This CDR3 region has 14 residues. Trimming took off 6 bases at V and 4 bases at J, with 16 bases between the two ends. The germline gives CDR1 MNHEY, CDR2 SVGAGI. CDR3 sequence: CASSYGHREYEQYF. The DNA of the CDR3 is TGTGCCAGCAGCTACGGTCACAGGGAATACGAGCAGTACTTC.

This clonotype was seen repeatedly, ten times or more. CDR3 amino acids: CASSSRLVLYEQYF. The CDR3 DNA is TGTGCCAGCAGCTCCAGACTAGTACTCTACGAGCAGTACTTC. The rearrangement uses TRBV6-5 and TRBJ2-7; maybe TRBD2 (6 bases). Trimming took off 6 bases at V and 3 bases at J, with 15 bases between the two ends. The CDR3 is 14 amino acids. Germline lookup yields CDR1 MNHEY and CDR2 SVGAGI.

This clonotype was counted ten times or more. The chain links TRBV12-3 or TRBV12-4 to TRBJ2-7, with D hard to call. V was pared by 6 bases and J by 1 base, with 16 bases between. CDR3 length: 15 residues. The CDR3 nucleotides are TGTGCCAGCAGCTCGAGTCAGGTCTTGTCCTACGAGCAGTACTTC. As protein: CASSSSQVLSYEQYF.

V is TRBV5-1 and J is TRBJ1-3; D may be TRBD1 (6 bases). The germline gives CDR1 SGHRS, CDR2 YFSETQ. Trimming pared 4 bases from V and 0 bases from J, leaving 8 bases between. This CDR3 has 14 amino acids. In DNA, the CDR3 is TGCGCCAGCAGCGCGGACAGCTCTGGAAACACCATATATTTT. It translates to CASSADSSGNTIYF.

The chain recombines TRBV12-3 or TRBV12-4 with TRBJ2-6, with 8 nucleotides matching TRBD1. The CDR3 totals 16 residues. V gave up 3 bases and J gave up 5 bases; unmatched junction bases: 6. CDR3 protein: CASSFGQGSWANVLTF. The CDR3 DNA follows: TGTGCCAGCAGTTTCGGACAGGGATCCTGGGCCAACGTCCTGACTTTC.

This clonotype was counted a few times. This rearrangement joins TRBV9 to TRBJ1-6; D not resolved. The CDR3 runs to 14 residues. The V and J ends lost 0 bases and 3 bases respectively, with 4 bases between them. Germline V CDR1 and CDR2: SGDLS, YYNGEE. The CDR3 loop reads CASSVGLYNSPLHF. The CDR3 DNA follows: TGTGCCAGCAGCGTAGGACTCTATAATTCACCCCTCCACTTT.

This clonotype was counted a few times. The V gene is TRBV11-2, the J gene TRBJ2-1; the match to TRBD2 covers 8 bases. This CDR3 comprises 15 residues. Germline V gene data show CDR1 as SGHAT and CDR2 as FQNNGV. After removal of 1 base from V and 9 bases from J, the junction contained 8 bases not matched to a gene. CDR3: CASSLGREVLGEQFF. DNA for the CDR3: TGTGCCAGCAGCTTAGGGCGGGAGGTTTTGGGTGAGCAGTTCTTC. Full variable domain (remainder filled in from reference TRBV11-2 and TRBJ2-1): EAGVAQSPRYKIIEKRQSVAFWCNPISGHATLYWYQQILGQGPKLLIQFQNNGVVDDSQLPKDRFSAERLKGVDSTLKIQPAKLEDSAVYLCASSLGREVLGEQFFGPGTRLTVL.

The genes are TRBV27 and TRBJ2-1, with TRBD2 identical over 13 bases. Germline CDR1 MNHEY, CDR2 SMNVEV (reference sequence). V trimming: 6 bases; J trimming: 4 bases; junction bases outside the gene matches: 6. This CDR3 region has 16 residues. The CDR3 here is CASRRLAGGFYNEQFF. In DNA, the CDR3 is TGTGCCAGCAGGAGACTAGCGGGGGGATTTTACAATGAGCAGTTCTTC.

The chain links TRBV10-3 to TRBJ2-1, with TRBD1 matching over 8 bases. Losses at the gene ends were 3 bases for V and 10 bases for J; bases not matched to a gene: 2. The CDR3 sequence is 12 residues long. Germline V CDR1 and CDR2: ENHRY, SYGVKD. CDR3 protein: CAISDRGQEQFF. CDR3 nucleotide sequence: TGTGCCATCAGTGACAGGGGGCAAGAGCAGTTCTTC.

This clonotype occurred many times. This chain joins TRBV27 and TRBJ1-5; tentative D call: TRBD1 (5 bases). The CDR3 totals 13 residues. Trimming removed 4 bases from V and 5 bases from J, with 9 bases in between. CDR1 is MNHEY and CDR2 is SMNVEV in the germline V gene (reference sequence). DNA of the CDR3: TGTGCCAGCAGTTCGGGGGGGGATCAGCCCCAGCATTTT. Protein sequence: CASSSGGDQPQHF.

There are many counts of this clonotype. This chain's CDR3 is CASSTRGRNQPQHF. In DNA form, the CDR3 reads TGTGCCAGCAGTACCAGGGGACGCAATCAGCCCCAGCATTTT. J is TRBJ1-5 and V is TRBV2; a possible D gene is TRBD1 (6 bases). Germline V gene data show CDR1 as SNHLY and CDR2 as FYNNEI. The CDR3 covers 14 residues. V was cut by 5 bases and J by 2 bases, with 10 bases left in between. The variable domain in full, completed from reference TRBV2 and TRBJ1-5, reads EPEVTQTPSHQVTQMGQEVILRCVPISNHLYFYWYRQILGQKVEFLVSFYNNEISEKSEIFDDQFSVERPDGSNFTLKIRSTKLEDSAMYFCASSTRGRNQPQHFGDGTRLSIL.